This T cell receptor (beta chain) is from a study of blood T cell repertoires in COVID-19. Study-level information: The United States, Italy and Spain supplied acute and convalescent COVID-19 samples. PBMCs, B-cell-depleted T cells, or T cells were the source of the cDNA or gDNA that made up the material.

Using immunoSEQ multiplex PCR, the repertoire was profiled, and TCRdb retains in-frame clones only, with some absent. The repertoire includes about 350,000 clones, roughly 84% of them detected once, and approximately 0.99% sits in the top ten. Germline values: CDR1 SGHTA, CDR2 FQGNSA. Trimming took off 3 bases at V and 4 bases at J, with 9 bases between the two ends. The CDR3 runs 13 residues. The origin of this receptor is a woman aged 30 to 39 who had recovered from COVID-19. The sequencing sample was made of PBMCs or T cells enriched from blood (not recorded which). The chain links TRBV7-2 to TRBJ1-2; TRBD1 might be the D (5 bases). CDR3 sequence reads: CASSLGPVYGYTF. The CDR3 coding sequence is TGTGCCAGCAGCTTGGGGCCCGTCTATGGCTACACCTTC. The variable domain in full, completed from reference TRBV7-2 and TRBJ1-2, reads GAGVSQSPSNKVTEKGKDVELRCDPISGHTALYWYRQSLGQGLEFLIYFQGNSAPDKSGLPSDRFSAERTGGSVSTLTIQRTQQEDSAVYLCASSLGPVYGYTFGSGTRLTVV.